The 7 T cell receptor beta chains given below trace back to one sample, sequenced in a study of spatial heterogeneity in lung cancer. The time point: sample taken at primary tumor resection. Unsorted whole RNA of tumor, nontumor lung or frozen PBMC was sequenced. TCRdb called the 5' RACE reads again in MiXCR, with one record for every CDR3 protein. Among several thousand distinct CDR3 sequences listed, over 25% were seen once. The starting material was PBMCs, obtained at surgery. The receptor source for this set is a male donor with early-stage non-small cell lung cancer.

The rearrangement uses TRBV28 and TRBJ2-5, with D possibly matching TRBD1 (6 bases). V was pared by 2 bases and J by 0 bases, with 13 bases between. This CDR3 comprises 16 residues. The germline gives CDR1 MDHEN, CDR2 SYDVKM. The CDR3 reads CASSLDPRDNQETQYF. CDR3 nucleotide sequence: TGTGCCAGCAGTTTAGATCCCCGGGACAACCAAGAGACCCAGTACTTC.

This clonotype occurred a few times. The V call is TRBV7-9, the J call TRBJ2-5; D tentatively reads TRBD1 or TRBD2 (5 bases each). Trimming cost V 1 base and J 3 bases, with 6 bases left between them. The length of the CDR3 is 13 residues. Germline CDR1 is SEHNR and CDR2 is FQNEAQ (reference sequence). This CDR3 is CASSLGGKETQYF. The CDR3 region has the DNA TGTGCCAGCAGCTTAGGGGGGAAAGAGACCCAGTACTTC.

This chain joins TRBV7-2 and TRBJ2-5; D perhaps matches TRBD2 (6 bases). Trimming pared 2 bases from V and 5 bases from J, leaving 12 bases between. This CDR3 is 14 amino acids long. The V gene's germline CDR1 is SGHTA and CDR2 FQGNSA. CDR3 residues: CASSLYGSSETQYF. The CDR3 DNA sequence: TGTGCCAGCAGCTTATACGGGAGCTCGGAGACCCAGTACTTC.

The chain has TRBV12-3 or TRBV12-4 and TRBJ1-2, with D possibly TRBD1 on 5 matching bases. Trimming cost V 7 bases and J 1 base, with 10 bases left between them. The CDR3 sequence is 13 residues long. CDR3 protein: CASTGTGNYGYTF. DNA for the CDR3: TGTGCCAGCACCGGGACGGGTAACTATGGCTACACCTTC.

This clonotype was seen a few times. This chain links TRBV25-1 with TRBJ1-6, with D maybe TRBD1 (5 bases). Per germline, CDR1 MGHDK and CDR2 SYGVNS. The CDR3 extends over 16 amino acids. With 2 bases removed from V and 7 bases from J, the gap between germline ends came to 15 bases. The CDR3 DNA follows: TGTGCCAGCAGTGAAGTATGGGGGGTTGGGAATTCACCCCTCCACTTT. Protein: CASSEVWGVGNSPLHF.

The V call is TRBV21-1, the J call TRBJ2-5; the table names TRBD1, a call not compared with the DNA. TRBV21-1 is a pseudogene locus. This CDR3 has 17 residues. CDR3 loop: CASSKDGQRSKDEPQYF. CDR3 in DNA: TGTGCCAGCAGCAAAGACGGACAGCGCAGCAAAGACGAGCCCCAGTACTTC.

The chain links TRBV12-3 or TRBV12-4 to TRBJ2-7; 8 nucleotides align to TRBD1. V lost 1 base and J lost 11; bases outside the gene matches: 10. The CDR3 has 14 amino acids. The CDR3 region has the DNA TGTGCCAGCAGTTTAGGCAGGGGGCCCCGCGGGAAGTACTTC. Translation: CASSLGRGPRGKYF.